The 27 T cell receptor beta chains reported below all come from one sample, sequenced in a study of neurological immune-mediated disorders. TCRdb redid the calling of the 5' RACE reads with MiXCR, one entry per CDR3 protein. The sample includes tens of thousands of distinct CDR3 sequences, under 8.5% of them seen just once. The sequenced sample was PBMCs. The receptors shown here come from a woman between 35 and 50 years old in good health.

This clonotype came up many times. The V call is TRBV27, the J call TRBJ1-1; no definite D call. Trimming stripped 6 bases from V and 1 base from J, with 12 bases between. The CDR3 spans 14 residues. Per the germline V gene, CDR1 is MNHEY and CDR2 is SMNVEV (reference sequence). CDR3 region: CASRTDGANTEAFF. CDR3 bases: TGTGCCAGCAGAACGGACGGAGCGAACACTGAAGCTTTCTTT.

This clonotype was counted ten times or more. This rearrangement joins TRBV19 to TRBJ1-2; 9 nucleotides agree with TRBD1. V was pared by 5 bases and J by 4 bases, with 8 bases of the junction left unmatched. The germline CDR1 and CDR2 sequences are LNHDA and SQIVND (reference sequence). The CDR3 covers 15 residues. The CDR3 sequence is CASSVYRGPPYGYTF. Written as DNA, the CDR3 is TGTGCCAGTAGTGTCTACAGGGGGCCTCCCTATGGCTACACCTTC.

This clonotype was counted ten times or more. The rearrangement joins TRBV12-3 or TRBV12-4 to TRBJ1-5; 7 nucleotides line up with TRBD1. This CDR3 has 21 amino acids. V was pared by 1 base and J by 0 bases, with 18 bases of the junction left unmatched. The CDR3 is CASSLVLMRRTGRYSNQPQHF. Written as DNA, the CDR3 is TGTGCCAGCAGTTTAGTTTTGATGCGGAGGACAGGAAGATATAGCAATCAGCCCCAGCATTTT.

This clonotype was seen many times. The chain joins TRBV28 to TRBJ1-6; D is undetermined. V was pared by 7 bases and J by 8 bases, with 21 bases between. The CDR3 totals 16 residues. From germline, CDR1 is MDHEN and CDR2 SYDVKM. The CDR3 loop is CASTLPHRTIHSPLHF. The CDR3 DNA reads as TGTGCCAGCACCCTCCCCCACAGAACCATCCATTCACCCCTCCACTTT.

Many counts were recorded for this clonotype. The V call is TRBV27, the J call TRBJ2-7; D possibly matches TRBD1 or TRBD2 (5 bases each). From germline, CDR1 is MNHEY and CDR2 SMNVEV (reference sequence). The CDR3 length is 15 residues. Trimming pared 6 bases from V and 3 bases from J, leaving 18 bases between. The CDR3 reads CASSSRGRNDYEQYF. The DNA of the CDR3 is TGTGCCAGCAGCTCGAGGGGACGGAATGACTACGAGCAGTACTTC.

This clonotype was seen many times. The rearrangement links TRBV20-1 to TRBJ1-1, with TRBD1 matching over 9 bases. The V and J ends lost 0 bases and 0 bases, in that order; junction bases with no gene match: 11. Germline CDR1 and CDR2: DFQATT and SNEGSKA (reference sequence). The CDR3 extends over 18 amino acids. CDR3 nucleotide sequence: TGCAGTGCTAGAGAGGGGTTCGGGGGACAGGGCATGAACACTGAAGCTTTCTTT. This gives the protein CSAREGFGGQGMNTEAFF.

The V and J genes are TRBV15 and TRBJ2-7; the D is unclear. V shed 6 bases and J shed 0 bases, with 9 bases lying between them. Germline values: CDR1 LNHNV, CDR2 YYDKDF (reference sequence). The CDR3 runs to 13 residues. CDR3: CATSMVDSYEQYF. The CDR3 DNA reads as TGTGCCACCAGTATGGTAGACTCCTACGAGCAGTACTTC.

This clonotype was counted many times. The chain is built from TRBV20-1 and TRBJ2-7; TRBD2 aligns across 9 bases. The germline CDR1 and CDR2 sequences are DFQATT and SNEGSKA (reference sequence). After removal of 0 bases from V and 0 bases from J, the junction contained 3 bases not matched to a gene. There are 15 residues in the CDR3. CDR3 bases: TGCAGTGCTAGAGATAGCGGGAGAGACTCCTACGAGCAGTACTTC. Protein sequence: CSARDSGRDSYEQYF.

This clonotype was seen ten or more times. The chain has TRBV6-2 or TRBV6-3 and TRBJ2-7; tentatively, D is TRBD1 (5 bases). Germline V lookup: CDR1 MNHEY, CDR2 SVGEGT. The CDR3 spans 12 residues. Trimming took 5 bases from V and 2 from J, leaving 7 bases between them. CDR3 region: CASSRGAYEQYF. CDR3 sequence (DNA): TGTGCCAGCAGTAGGGGTGCCTACGAGCAGTACTTC.

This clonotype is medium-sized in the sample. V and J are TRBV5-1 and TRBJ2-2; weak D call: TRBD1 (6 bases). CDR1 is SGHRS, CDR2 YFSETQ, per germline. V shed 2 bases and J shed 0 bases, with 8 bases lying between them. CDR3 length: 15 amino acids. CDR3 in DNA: TGCGCCAGCAGCTTAGGACAGACGAACACCGGGGAGCTGTTTTTT. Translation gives CASSLGQTNTGELFF.

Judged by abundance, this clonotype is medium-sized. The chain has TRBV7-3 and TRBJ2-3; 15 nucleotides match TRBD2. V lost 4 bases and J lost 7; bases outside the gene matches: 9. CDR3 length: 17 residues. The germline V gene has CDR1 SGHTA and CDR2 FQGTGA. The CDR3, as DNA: TGTGCCAGCAGCTCACGAGGGGGACTAGCGGGAGGAAATACGCAGTATTTT. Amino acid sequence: CASSSRGGLAGGNTQYF.

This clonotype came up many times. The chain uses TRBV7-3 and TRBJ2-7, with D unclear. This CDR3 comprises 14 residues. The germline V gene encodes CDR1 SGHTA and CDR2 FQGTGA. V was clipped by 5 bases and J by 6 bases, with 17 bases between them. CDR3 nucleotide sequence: TGTGCCAGCAGCATTGACCGTAGGTCGTCCGAGCAGTACTTC. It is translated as CASSIDRRSSEQYF.

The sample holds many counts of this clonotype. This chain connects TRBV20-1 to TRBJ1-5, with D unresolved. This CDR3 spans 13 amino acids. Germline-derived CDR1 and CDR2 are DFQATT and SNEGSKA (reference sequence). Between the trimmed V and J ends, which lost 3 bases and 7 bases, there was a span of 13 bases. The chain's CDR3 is CSASTGSGQPQHF. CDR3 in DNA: TGCAGTGCTAGTACGGGTTCGGGCCAGCCCCAGCATTTT.

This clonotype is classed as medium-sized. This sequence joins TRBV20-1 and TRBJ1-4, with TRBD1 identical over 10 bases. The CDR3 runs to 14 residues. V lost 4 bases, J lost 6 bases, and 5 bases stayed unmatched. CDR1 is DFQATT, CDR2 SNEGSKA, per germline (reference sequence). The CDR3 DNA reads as TGCAGTGCTATCATTGACAGGGGGCATGAAAAACTGTTTTTT. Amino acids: CSAIIDRGHEKLFF.

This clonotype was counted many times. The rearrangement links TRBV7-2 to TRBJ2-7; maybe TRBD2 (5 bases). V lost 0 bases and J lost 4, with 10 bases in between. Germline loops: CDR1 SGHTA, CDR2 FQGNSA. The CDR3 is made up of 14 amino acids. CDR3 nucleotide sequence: TGTGCCAGCAGCTTAGCCGCTAGCCCTTACGAGCAGTACTTC. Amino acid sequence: CASSLAASPYEQYF. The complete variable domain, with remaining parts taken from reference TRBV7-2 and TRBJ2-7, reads GAGVSQSPSNKVTEKGKDVELRCDPISGHTALYWYRQSLGQGLEFLIYFQGNSAPDKSGLPSDRFSAERTGGSVSTLTIQRTQQEDSAVYLCASSLAASPYEQYFGPGTRLTVT.

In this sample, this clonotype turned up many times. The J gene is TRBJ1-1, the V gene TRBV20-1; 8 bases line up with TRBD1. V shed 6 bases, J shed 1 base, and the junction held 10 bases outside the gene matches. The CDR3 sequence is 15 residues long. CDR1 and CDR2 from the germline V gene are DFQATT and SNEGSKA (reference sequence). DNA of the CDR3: TGCAGTGCCTCTCCGGGACAGGTTTGGAACACTGAAGCTTTCTTT. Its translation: CSASPGQVWNTEAFF.

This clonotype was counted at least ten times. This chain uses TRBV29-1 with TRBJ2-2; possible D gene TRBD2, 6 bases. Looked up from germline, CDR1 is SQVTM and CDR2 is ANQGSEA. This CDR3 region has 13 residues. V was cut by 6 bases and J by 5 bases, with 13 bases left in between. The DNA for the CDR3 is TGCAGCGTCCGGGAGACACAAACCGGGGAGCTGTTTTTT. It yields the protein CSVRETQTGELFF.

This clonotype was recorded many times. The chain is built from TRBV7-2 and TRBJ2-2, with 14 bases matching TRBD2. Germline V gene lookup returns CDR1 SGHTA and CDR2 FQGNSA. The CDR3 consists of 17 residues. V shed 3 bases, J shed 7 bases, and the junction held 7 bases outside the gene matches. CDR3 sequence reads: CASSLAGLAGVRGELFF. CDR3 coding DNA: TGTGCCAGCAGCTTGGCGGGACTAGCGGGAGTTCGCGGGGAGCTGTTTTTT.

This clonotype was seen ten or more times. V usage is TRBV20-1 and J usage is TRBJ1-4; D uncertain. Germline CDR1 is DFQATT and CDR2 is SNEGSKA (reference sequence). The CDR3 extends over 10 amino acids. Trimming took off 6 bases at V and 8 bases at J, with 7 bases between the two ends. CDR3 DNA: TGCAGTGCCGTGGAAGAAAAACTGTTTTTT. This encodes CSAVEEKLFF.

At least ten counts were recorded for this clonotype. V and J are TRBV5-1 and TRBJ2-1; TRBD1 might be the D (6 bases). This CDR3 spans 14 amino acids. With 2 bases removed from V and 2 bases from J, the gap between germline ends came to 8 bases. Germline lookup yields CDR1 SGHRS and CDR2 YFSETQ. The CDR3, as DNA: TGCGCCAGCAGCTTCAGGGGCGCCTACAATGAGCAGTTCTTC. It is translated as CASSFRGAYNEQFF. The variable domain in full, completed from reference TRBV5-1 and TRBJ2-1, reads KAGVTQTPRYLIKTRGQQVTLSCSPISGHRSVSWYQQTPGQGLQFLFEYFSETQRNKGNFPGRFSGRQFSNSRSEMNVSTLELGDSALYLCASSFRGAYNEQFFGPGTRLTVL.

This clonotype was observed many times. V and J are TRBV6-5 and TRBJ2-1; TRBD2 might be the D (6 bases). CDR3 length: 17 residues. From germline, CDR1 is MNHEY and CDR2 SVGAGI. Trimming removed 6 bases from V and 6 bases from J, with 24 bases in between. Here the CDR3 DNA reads TGTGCCAGCAGGATGGGGGGAGCATTGGGGCGGTCCAATGAGCAGTTCTTC. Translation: CASRMGGALGRSNEQFF.

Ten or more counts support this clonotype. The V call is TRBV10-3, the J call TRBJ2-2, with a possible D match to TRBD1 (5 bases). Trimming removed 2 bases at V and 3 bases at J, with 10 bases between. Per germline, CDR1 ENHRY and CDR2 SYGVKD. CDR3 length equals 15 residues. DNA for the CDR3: TGTGCCATCAGTGAGAAAGGGGCGGACACCGGGGAGCTGTTTTTT. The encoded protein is CAISEKGADTGELFF.

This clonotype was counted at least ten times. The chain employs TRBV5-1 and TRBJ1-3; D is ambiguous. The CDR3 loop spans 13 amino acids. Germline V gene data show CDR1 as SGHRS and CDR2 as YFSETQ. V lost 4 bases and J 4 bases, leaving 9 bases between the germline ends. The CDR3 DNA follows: TGCGCCAGCAGCCTAGGGCCGGGAAACACCATATATTTT. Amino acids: CASSLGPGNTIYF.

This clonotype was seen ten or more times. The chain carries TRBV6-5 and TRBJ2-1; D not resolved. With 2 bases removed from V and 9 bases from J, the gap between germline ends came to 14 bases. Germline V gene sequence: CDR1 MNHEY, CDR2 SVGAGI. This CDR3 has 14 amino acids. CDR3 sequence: CASSYLERSGEQFF. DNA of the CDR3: TGTGCCAGCAGTTACCTAGAACGCTCCGGTGAGCAGTTCTTC.

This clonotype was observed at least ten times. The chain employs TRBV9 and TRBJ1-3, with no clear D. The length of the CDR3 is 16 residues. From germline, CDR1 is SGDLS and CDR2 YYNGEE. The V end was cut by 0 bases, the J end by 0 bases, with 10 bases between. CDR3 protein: CASSVGPRPSGNTIYF. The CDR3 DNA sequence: TGTGCCAGCAGCGTAGGGCCGAGGCCCTCTGGAAACACCATATATTTT.

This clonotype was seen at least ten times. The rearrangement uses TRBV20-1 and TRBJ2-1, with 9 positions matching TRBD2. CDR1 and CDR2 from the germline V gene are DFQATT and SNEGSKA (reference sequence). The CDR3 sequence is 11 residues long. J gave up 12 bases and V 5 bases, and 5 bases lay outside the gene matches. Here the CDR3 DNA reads TGCAGTGCTCCCCATAGCGGGGGGCAGTTCTTC. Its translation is CSAPHSGGQFF.

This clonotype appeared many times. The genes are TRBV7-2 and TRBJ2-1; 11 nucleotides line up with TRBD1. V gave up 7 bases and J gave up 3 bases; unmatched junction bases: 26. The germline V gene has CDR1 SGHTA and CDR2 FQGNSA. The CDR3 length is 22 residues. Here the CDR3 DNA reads TGTGCCAGCACCTCCACGGACAGGGGGCGCGGTATTTGGCGGGAGCACTACAATGAGCAGTTCTTC. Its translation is CASTSTDRGRGIWREHYNEQFF.